This is a list of T cell receptor beta chains from one sample in a study of blood T cells in healthy people across ages. TCRdb re-called the 5' RACE reads through MiXCR, storing one row per CDR3 protein. The sample records around 850,000 distinct CDR3 sequences, around 34% being singletons. The sequencing input was blood. Every receptor here comes from a man younger than 30 in good health. Each CDR3 is given with its conserved first and last residue. A D gene is named only where the DNA matches it firmly. For some rows the clone size is stated as once, few or many, or as a class when expanded; others skip it.

v_call	cdr3_length	j_call	clone_size	d_call	cdr3_nt	cdr3_aa
TRBV7-9	16	TRBJ2-1	few	-	TGTGCCAGCAGCTTCAGGTCCCACGCACCTTACAATGAGCAGTTCTTC	CASSFRSHAPYNEQFF
TRBV7-2	12	TRBJ1-5	once	-	TGTGCCAGCAGCTTAGATCTTGAGCCCCAGCATTTT	CASSLDLEPQHF
TRBV29-1	11	TRBJ1-2	few	-	TGCAGCGTTGAAGAGAACTATGGCTACACCTTC	CSVEENYGYTF
TRBV4-1	16	TRBJ2-3	many	TRBD1	TGCGCCAGCAGCCAACCTGGACAGGGAGTCACAGATACGCAGTATTTT	CASSQPGQGVTDTQYF
TRBV2	14	TRBJ2-7	-	-	TGTGCCAGCATACCTCCGGGGCCGGCGGTGGAGCAGTACTTC	CASIPPGPAVEQYF
TRBV10-3	14	TRBJ2-3	-	-	TGTGCCCTCAGTGAGGACGGACAGAAAGATACGCAGTATTTT	CALSEDGQKDTQYF
TRBV7-9	12	TRBJ2-5	few	TRBD1	TGTGCCAGCAGTACGACAGGGTGGGAGCAGTACTTC	CASSTTGWEQYF
TRBV7-2	13	TRBJ2-7	-	-	TGTGCCAGCAGCTTAGCATCGAAGGGCGAGCAGTACTTC	CASSLASKGEQYF
TRBV6-6	15	TRBJ2-7	-	-	TGTGCCAGCAGTTTGGACAGCTTCTCCTACAATGAGCAGTACTTC	CASSLDSFSYNEQYF
TRBV5-1	15	TRBJ2-5	few	TRBD2	TGCGCCAGCAGCAAGCGGGGGGCCTGGTTAGAGACCCAGTACTTC	CASSKRGAWLETQYF
TRBV20-1	17	TRBJ2-7	-	TRBD1	TGCAGTGCTAGCCCGGACAGGGCAAGTCTATCTTCCTACGAGCAGTACTTC	CSASPDRASLSSYEQYF
TRBV6-2/TRBV6-3	16	TRBJ2-3	once	TRBD2	TGTGCCAGCACTCGCCGGGCGGGGGGAACCACAGATACGCAGTATTTT	CASTRRAGGTTDTQYF
TRBV5-5	18	TRBJ1-3	-	-	TGTGCCAGCAGCCCAGCCGGGACATATACCTCCTCTGGAAACACCATATATTTT	CASSPAGTYTSSGNTIYF
TRBV20-1	14	TRBJ2-7	-	-	TGCAGTGCTAGAGGGGCATTAACAGGATCCGAGCAGTACTTC	CSARGALTGSEQYF
TRBV6-6	14	TRBJ1-1	-	-	TGTGCCAGCAGTTACGCGGACCTGAACACTGAAGCTTTCTTT	CASSYADLNTEAFF
TRBV2	13	TRBJ1-6	-	-	TGTGCCACCCAACAGGGCTTAGCTTCACCCCCCCACTTT	CATQQGLASPPHF
TRBV6-1	15	TRBJ1-2	-	-	TGTGCCAGCAGTGAAGAGGACGGTCCTAACTATGGCTACACCTTC	CASSEEDGPNYGYTF
TRBV7-2	13	TRBJ2-7	-	-	TGTGCCAGCAGGGCCGGACAGCCGTACGAGCAGTACTTC	CASRAGQPYEQYF
TRBV10-3	12	TRBJ2-7	-	-	TGTGCCATCAAGGGGGACCCCAATGAGCAGTACTTC	CAIKGDPNEQYF
TRBV5-4	16	TRBJ2-5	-	TRBD2	TGTGCCAGCAGCTTGGATAGCGGGGGGGCCTACAATGAGCAGTACTTC	CASSLDSGGAYNEQYF
TRBV20-1	15	TRBJ1-1	once	-	TGCAGTGCTAGAGATCTCGACATCATGAACACTGGAGCTTTCTTT	CSARDLDIMNTGAFF
TRBV20-1	14	TRBJ1-5	-	-	TGCAGTGCTAGAGATGTCTCAAAAAATCAGCCCCAGCATTTT	CSARDVSKNQPQHF
TRBV20-1	11	TRBJ2-7	-	-	TGCAGTGCTAGATCGGGGTTCGAGCAGTACTTC	CSARSGFEQYF
TRBV20-1	12	TRBJ2-1	-	-	TGCAGTGCCCCCCGAGGCGGCGGGCGGCAGTTCTTC	CSAPRGGGRQFF
TRBV18	12	TRBJ1-1	many	-	TGTGCCAGCTCAGGGTCTGGCACTGAAGCTTTCTTT	CASSGSGTEAFF
TRBV2	16	TRBJ2-7	few	-	TGTGCCAGCACGTCCCTGGAGGGGGGGACCTATTACGAGCAGTACTTC	CASTSLEGGTYYEQYF
TRBV9	16	TRBJ2-3	few	-	TGTGCCAGCAGCGTAGAGGGGGGGGGAAGCACAGATACGCAGTATTTT	CASSVEGGGSTDTQYF
TRBV12-3/TRBV12-4	16	TRBJ2-1	many	TRBD1	TGTGCCAGCAGTTCTCGGACAGGGAGGTCCTACAATGAGCAGTTCTTC	CASSSRTGRSYNEQFF
TRBV4-1	17	TRBJ1-2	few	-	TGCGCCAGCAGCCTAAGCCTTTTGACGGTCGATAACTATGGCTACACCTTC	CASSLSLLTVDNYGYTF
TRBV9	15	TRBJ2-3	-	-	TGTGCCAGCAGCGCAGGACTGTATAGCACAGATACGCAGTATTTT	CASSAGLYSTDTQYF
TRBV3-1	18	TRBJ2-6	-	-	TGTGCCAGCAGCCCCCTGAAAGGCGCTCGCTCTGGGGCCAACGTCCTGACTTTC	CASSPLKGARSGANVLTF
TRBV10-3	16	TRBJ2-5	once	TRBD1	TGTGCCATCAGTGAGCCGGGACAGGGGTCCGACAATGAGCAGTACTTC	CAISEPGQGSDNEQYF
TRBV30	12	TRBJ1-4	-	-	TGTGCCTGGAGTGTACGGGGTGAAAAACTGTTTTTT	CAWSVRGEKLFF
TRBV21-1	23	TRBJ1-5	-	-	TGTGCCAGCAGCAAAAAAATCTCTCGTTATCCATCGGGGCGCGGAACGAGCAATCAGCCCCAGCATTTT	CASSKKISRYPSGRGTSNQPQHF
TRBV5-1	17	TRBJ1-1	-	TRBD1	TGCGCCAGCAGCTTGGAACGGACAGGGGGCGATGTCACTGAAGCTTTCTTT	CASSLERTGGDVTEAFF
TRBV10-3	15	TRBJ2-7	-	-	TGTGCCATCAGTGTCGACACAGGGAGCCCCTACGAGCAGTACTTC	CAISVDTGSPYEQYF
TRBV6-2/TRBV6-3	15	TRBJ2-5	-	TRBD1	TGTGCCAGCAGTCAACAGGGGCTCTCAGGGGAGACCCAGTACTTC	CASSQQGLSGETQYF